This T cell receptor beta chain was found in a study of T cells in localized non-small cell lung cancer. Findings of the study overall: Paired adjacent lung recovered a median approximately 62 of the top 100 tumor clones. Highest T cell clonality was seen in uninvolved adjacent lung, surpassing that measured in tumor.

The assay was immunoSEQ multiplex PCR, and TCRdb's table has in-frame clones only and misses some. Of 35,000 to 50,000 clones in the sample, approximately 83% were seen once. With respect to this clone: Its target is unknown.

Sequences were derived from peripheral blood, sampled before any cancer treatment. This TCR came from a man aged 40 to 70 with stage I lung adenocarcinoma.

CDR3 amino acids: CASSLEGPSALAGQYF. The CDR3 DNA follows: TGCGCCAGCAGCTTGGAGGGTCCTAGCGCGCTAGCCGGGCAGTACTTC. The rearrangement links TRBV5-1 to TRBJ2-7; tentative D call: TRBD2 (6 bases). Deletions cut 0 bases from V and 9 bases from J, with 22 bases between. CDR1 is SGHRS and CDR2 is YFSETQ in the germline V gene. The CDR3 runs to 16 residues.